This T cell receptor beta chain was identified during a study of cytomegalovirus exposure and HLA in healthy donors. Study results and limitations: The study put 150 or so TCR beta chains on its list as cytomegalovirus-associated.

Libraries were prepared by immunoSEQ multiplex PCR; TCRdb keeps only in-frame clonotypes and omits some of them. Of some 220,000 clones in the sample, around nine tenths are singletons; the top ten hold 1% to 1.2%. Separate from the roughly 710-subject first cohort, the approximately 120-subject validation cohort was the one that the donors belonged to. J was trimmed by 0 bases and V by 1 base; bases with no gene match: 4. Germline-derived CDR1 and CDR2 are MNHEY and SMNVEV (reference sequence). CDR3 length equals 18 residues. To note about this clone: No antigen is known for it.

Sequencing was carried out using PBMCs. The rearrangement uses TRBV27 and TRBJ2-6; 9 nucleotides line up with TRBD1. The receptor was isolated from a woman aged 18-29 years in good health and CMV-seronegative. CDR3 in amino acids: CASSLLPQGASGANVLTF. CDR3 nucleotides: TGTGCCAGCAGTTTATTGCCACAGGGGGCCTCTGGGGCCAACGTCCTGACTTTC.